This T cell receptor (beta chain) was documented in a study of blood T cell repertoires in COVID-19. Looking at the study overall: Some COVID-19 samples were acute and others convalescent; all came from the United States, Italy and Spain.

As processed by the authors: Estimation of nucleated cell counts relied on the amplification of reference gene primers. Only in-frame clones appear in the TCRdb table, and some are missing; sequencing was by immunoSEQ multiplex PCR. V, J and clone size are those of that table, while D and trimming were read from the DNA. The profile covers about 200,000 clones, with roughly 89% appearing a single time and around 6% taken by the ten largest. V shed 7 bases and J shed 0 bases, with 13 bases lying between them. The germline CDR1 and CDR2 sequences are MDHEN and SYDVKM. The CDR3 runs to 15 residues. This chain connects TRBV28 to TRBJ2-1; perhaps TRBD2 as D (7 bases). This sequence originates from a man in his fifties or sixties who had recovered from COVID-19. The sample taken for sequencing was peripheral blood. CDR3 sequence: CASTQGRVSYNEQFF. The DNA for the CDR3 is TGTGCCAGCACTCAGGGGAGGGTCTCCTACAATGAGCAGTTCTTC.